These 27 T cell receptor beta chains came from one sample sequenced in a study of blood T cell repertoires in COVID-19. This table comes from immunoSEQ multiplex PCR, and its TCRdb copy is limited to in-frame clones, with some not included. The sample lists hundreds of thousands of clones, approximately 90% occurring once. Sequenced sample: peripheral blood. The source of these receptors is a young woman with acute or convalescent COVID-19.

This chain connects TRBV29-1 to TRBJ2-3; D unresolved. This CDR3 spans 12 amino acids. V shed 2 bases and J shed 9 bases, with 12 bases lying between them. Germline V lookup: CDR1 SQVTM, CDR2 ANQGSEA. This CDR3 reads CSVESGFRTQYF. For the CDR3, the DNA is TGCAGCGTTGAATCCGGGTTCCGGACGCAGTATTTT.

This rearrangement joins TRBV12-5 to TRBJ2-5, with 11 bases that match TRBD2. CDR1 is LGHNT and CDR2 is FRNRAP in the germline V gene. The V segment lost 5 bases and the J segment 5 bases; nucleotides outside the gene matches: 10. CDR3 length equals 16 residues. CDR3 DNA sequence: TGTGCTAGTGGTCTCCCCTCGACTAGCGGGGTCGAGACCCAGTACTTC. This translates into CASGLPSTSGVETQYF. The full variable domain, with the rest looked up from reference TRBV12-5 and TRBJ2-5, is DARVTQTPRHKVTEMGQEVTMRCQPILGHNTVFWYRQTMMQGLELLAYFRNRAPLDDSGMPKDRFSAEMPDATLATLKIQPSEPRDSAVYFCASGLPSTSGVETQYFGPGTRLLVL.

V gene TRBV9 combines with J gene TRBJ1-6, with a tentative D call TRBD1 (6 bases). This CDR3 is 15 amino acids long. Germline assignment: CDR1 SGDLS and CDR2 YYNGEE. The ends were cut back, 3 bases at V and 5 bases at J, with 12 bases in the middle. This CDR3 reads CASSATGTDNSPLHF. The CDR3 nucleotides are TGTGCCAGCAGCGCAACAGGGACCGATAATTCACCCCTCCACTTT.

As to this clone: The same CDR3 arises from other DNA sequences in this sample as well. The chain has TRBV27 and TRBJ1-2; 7 bases map to TRBD1. The junction had 0 bases not matched to a gene; V was cut back by 6 bases and J by 2 bases. Germline loops: CDR1 MNHEY, CDR2 SMNVEV (reference sequence). CDR3 size: 12 residues. As DNA, the CDR3 is TGTGCCAGCAGGGACAGGAACTATGGCTACACCTTC. Its translation: CASRDRNYGYTF.

This sequence joins TRBV6-5 and TRBJ1-1; D is ambiguous. V dropped 7 bases and J dropped 3 bases, with 12 bases sitting between them. The CDR3 contains 13 residues. CDR1 is MNHEY, CDR2 SVGAGI, per germline. The CDR3 spells CASIRGDYTEAFF. DNA for the CDR3: TGTGCCAGCATAAGAGGTGACTACACTGAAGCTTTCTTT.

V gene TRBV30 combines with J gene TRBJ1-1, with 7 nucleotides matching TRBD1. The CDR3 has 14 amino acids. CDR1 and CDR2 (germline): GTSNPN, SVGIG (reference sequence). V shed 6 bases and J 1 base; nucleotides not matched to a gene: 8. The CDR3 region has the DNA TGTGCCTGTAGACAGGGAGGATGGAACACTGAAGCTTTCTTT. Its protein is CACRQGGWNTEAFF.

This clone appeared a few times. The rearrangement links TRBV6-2 or TRBV6-3 to TRBJ1-4; perhaps TRBD1 as D (6 bases). V gave up 0 bases and J gave up 5 bases, with 10 bases separating them. The CDR3 consists of 15 residues. Germline values: CDR1 MNHEY, CDR2 SVGEGT. CDR3 sequence: CASSYSGTRNEKLFF. In DNA, the CDR3 is TGTGCCAGCAGTTACTCCGGGACAAGAAATGAAAAACTGTTTTTT.

The chain links TRBV5-1 to TRBJ2-5; possibly TRBD2 for D (5 bases). Trimming removed 0 bases from V and 0 bases from J, with 9 bases in between. The CDR3 has 15 residues. The germline gives CDR1 SGHRS, CDR2 YFSETQ. CDR3 coding DNA: TGCGCCAGCAGCTTGGATCCGGGGTACCAAGAGACCCAGTACTTC. This sequence encodes CASSLDPGYQETQYF.

This CDR3 reads CASSPSLLGGNTGELFF. CDR3 coding DNA: TGTGCCAGCTCACCATCCCTCCTGGGGGGGAACACCGGGGAGCTGTTTTTT. The chain combines TRBV18 with TRBJ2-2; D perhaps matches TRBD2 (6 bases). Germline values: CDR1 KGHSH, CDR2 LQKENI. Trimming took 2 bases from V and 1 from J, leaving 14 bases between them. The CDR3 length is 17 residues.

This CDR3 is CASSGGRVPEQYF. DNA for the CDR3: TGTGCCAGCTCAGGAGGGAGGGTACCCGAGCAGTACTTC. V gene TRBV19 combines with J gene TRBJ2-7; 7 bases align to TRBD2. CDR3 size: 13 residues. Germline assignment: CDR1 LNHDA and CDR2 SQIVND (reference sequence). J gave up 6 bases and V 9 bases, and 11 bases lay outside the gene matches.

J is TRBJ2-3 and V is TRBV29-1, with D possibly being TRBD2 (6 bases). The CDR3 consists of 14 residues. Per the germline V gene, CDR1 is SQVTM and CDR2 is ANQGSEA. V shed 7 bases and J shed 1 base, with 15 bases lying between them. The CDR3 here is CSADAGLGTDTQYF. The CDR3 DNA sequence: TGCAGCGCCGACGCGGGGCTGGGCACAGATACGCAGTATTTT.

CDR3 DNA sequence: TGTGCCAGCAGCGGGGGTGGGACTAGCGGGGGCCTCTATCAAGAGACCCAGTACTTC. It encodes CASSGGGTSGGLYQETQYF. The chain recombines TRBV2 with TRBJ2-5; TRBD2 aligns across 14 bases. The CDR3 totals 19 residues. The germline gives CDR1 SNHLY, CDR2 FYNNEI. V trimming: 6 bases; J trimming: 2 bases; junction bases outside the gene matches: 14.

With respect to this clone: The junction shows a germline mismatch at one end, possibly a read error. The chain recombines TRBV25-1 with TRBJ1-3; D gene uncertain. CDR1 and CDR2 (germline): MGHDK, SYGVNS. The length of the CDR3 is 15 residues. The chain's CDR3 is CASSELVRTVNAIYF. The CDR3, as DNA: TGTGCCAGCAGTGAATTGGTAAGGACTGTAAACGCCATATATTTT.

The chain joins TRBV23-1 to TRBJ2-3; D possibly corresponds to TRBD2 (6 bases). TRBV23-1 is placed among ORFs of uncertain function. This CDR3 is 15 amino acids long. V lost 5 bases, J lost 1 base, and 13 bases lay in between. The CDR3, as DNA: TGCGCCAGCAGTAAGGCGGGGCGATGCACAGATACGCAGTATTTT. It translates to CASSKAGRCTDTQYF.

The gene calls are TRBV12-3 or TRBV12-4 and TRBJ2-7; D possibly corresponds to TRBD1 (6 bases). The CDR3 runs to 12 residues. V shed 6 bases and J shed 4 bases, with 10 bases lying between them. This chain's CDR3 is CASSRGRYEQYF. CDR3 sequence (DNA): TGTGCCAGCAGCAGGGGACGGTACGAGCAGTACTTC.

This clone was picked up one time. The V gene is TRBV19, the J gene TRBJ1-5, with 10 bases matching TRBD1. J lost 11 bases, V lost 5 bases, and 9 bases had no gene match. This CDR3 is 14 amino acids long. Germline values: CDR1 LNHDA, CDR2 SQIVND (reference sequence). The CDR3 DNA reads as TGTGCCAGTAGTCTGGGGACAGGGGTGAGGGCCCAGCATTTT. This sequence encodes CASSLGTGVRAQHF.

This chain connects TRBV5-1 to TRBJ1-1; D possibly corresponds to TRBD1 (5 bases). Germline V gene sequence: CDR1 SGHRS, CDR2 YFSETQ. The CDR3 has 15 amino acids. Trimming removed 2 bases from V and 0 bases from J, with 11 bases in between. Written as DNA, the CDR3 is TGCGCCAGCAGCTTAACCACAGGCATGAACACTGAAGCTTTCTTT. Protein sequence: CASSLTTGMNTEAFF.

The gene calls are TRBV5-1 and TRBJ1-2, with TRBD1 matching over 9 bases. J lost 4 bases, V lost 4 bases, and 8 bases had no gene match. The length of the CDR3 is 15 residues. Germline CDR1 reads SGHRS; CDR2 reads YFSETQ. CDR3 amino acids: CASSGTTGGAYGYTF. The CDR3 DNA sequence: TGCGCCAGCAGCGGAACCACAGGGGGCGCCTATGGCTACACCTTC.

The chain has TRBV27 and TRBJ2-7; 9 bases map to TRBD1. With 5 bases clipped from V and 1 base from J, the junction kept 6 bases outside the gene matches. CDR3 length equals 15 residues. Looked up from germline, CDR1 is MNHEY and CDR2 is SMNVEV (reference sequence). CDR3 in DNA: TGTGCCAGCAGTGTACCCGGGACAGGGTCCTACGAGCAGTACTTC. Its translation: CASSVPGTGSYEQYF.

The chain is built from TRBV4-1 and TRBJ1-1, with a tentative D call TRBD1 (6 bases). From germline, CDR1 is MGHRA and CDR2 YSYEKL. This CDR3 spans 13 amino acids. The V end lost 4 bases, the J end lost 3 bases, and 9 bases lay between the germline ends. This chain's CDR3 is CASSRRTDTEAFF. CDR3 bases: TGCGCCAGCAGCCGGCGGACAGACACTGAAGCTTTCTTT.

The rearrangement links TRBV7-8 to TRBJ1-5, with D possibly matching TRBD1 (5 bases). The CDR3 runs 14 residues. Trimming removed 3 bases from V and 7 bases from J, with 13 bases in between. Germline V gene data show CDR1 as SGHVS and CDR2 as FQNEAQ. The CDR3 nucleotides are TGTGCCAGCAGCTTGGGAGGGGCGGGACAGCCCCAGCATTTT. This translates into CASSLGGAGQPQHF. Together with reference TRBV7-8 and TRBJ1-5, the CDR3 gives the full variable domain: GAGVSQSPRYKVAKRGQDVALRCDPISGHVSLFWYQQALGQGPEFLTYFQNEAQLDKSGLPSDRFFAERPEGSVSTLKIQRTQQEDSAVYLCASSLGGAGQPQHFGDGTRLSIL.

The rearrangement joins TRBV20-1 to TRBJ1-5; no firm D call. CDR3 length: 13 residues. Trimming removed 4 bases from V and 2 bases from J, with 9 bases in between. CDR1 DFQATT and CDR2 SNEGSKA come from the germline V gene (reference sequence). The CDR3 reads CSANDQGNQPQHF. The CDR3 DNA reads as TGCAGTGCTAATGATCAGGGCAATCAGCCCCAGCATTTT.

Regarding this clone: The same CDR3 arises from other DNA sequences in this sample as well. The J gene is TRBJ1-6, the V gene TRBV7-3; D may be TRBD1 (5 bases). The CDR3 loop spans 14 amino acids. Deletions cut 4 bases from V and 6 bases from J, with 10 bases between. Germline-derived CDR1 and CDR2 are SGHTA and FQGTGA. This CDR3 is CASSSQGANSPLHF. The CDR3 DNA is TGTGCCAGCAGCTCCCAAGGGGCTAATTCACCCCTCCACTTT. Looking up the rest from reference TRBV7-3 and TRBJ1-6 gives the full variable domain: GAGVSQTPSNKVTEKGKYVELRCDPISGHTALYWYRQSLGQGPEFLIYFQGTGAADDSGLPNDRFFAVRPEGSVSTLKIQRTERGDSAVYLCASSSQGANSPLHFGNGTRLTVT.

The gene calls are TRBV7-2 and TRBJ1-6; D is ambiguous. Looked up from germline, CDR1 is SGHTA and CDR2 is FQGNSA. V dropped 7 bases and J dropped 5 bases, with 15 bases sitting between them. This CDR3 comprises 15 residues. The CDR3 DNA is TGTGCCAGCACTTACAATATTGGCCATAATTCACCCCTCCACTTT. The encoded protein is CASTYNIGHNSPLHF. Drawing the rest from reference TRBV7-2 and TRBJ1-6, the complete variable domain is GAGVSQSPSNKVTEKGKDVELRCDPISGHTALYWYRQSLGQGLEFLIYFQGNSAPDKSGLPSDRFSAERTGGSVSTLTIQRTQQEDSAVYLCASTYNIGHNSPLHFGNGTRLTVT.

This clone was seen just once. The genes are TRBV2 and TRBJ2-4; TRBD1 matches at 8 bases. Looked up from germline, CDR1 is SNHLY and CDR2 is FYNNEI. J was trimmed by 5 bases and V by 8 bases; bases with no gene match: 8. The CDR3 is 14 amino acids. The CDR3 spells CASLGDRWENIQYF. Here the CDR3 DNA reads TGTGCCAGCCTAGGGGACAGGTGGGAAAACATTCAGTACTTC.

The rearrangement links TRBV20-1 to TRBJ2-6; D is uncertain. Between the trimmed V and J ends, which lost 3 bases and 0 bases, there was a span of 15 bases. The CDR3 loop spans 17 amino acids. CDR1 is DFQATT, CDR2 SNEGSKA, per germline (reference sequence). Here the CDR3 DNA reads TGCAGTGCTAGTAACAGCCCGAATTTCTCTGGGGCCAACGTCCTGACTTTC. Protein: CSASNSPNFSGANVLTF.

The V gene is TRBV4-1, the J gene TRBJ1-1, with 7 bases identical to TRBD1. The CDR3 has 15 residues. Trimming removed 1 base from V and 4 bases from J; junction bases left unmatched: 6. CDR1 and CDR2 from the germline V gene are MGHRA and YSYEKL. In nucleotides, the CDR3 is TGCGCCAGCAGCCAAGCAGGGGGGTGGTCCACTGAAGCTTTCTTT. Its protein product is CASSQAGGWSTEAFF.